This T cell receptor (beta chain) was sequenced during a study of PD-L1 blockade in urothelial cancer listed by TCRdb under 2017. Looking at the study overall: Every patient began therapy in the mid-2010s and was given atezolizumab 1,200 mg intravenously every 3 weeks. About 85% of the roughly 29 patients were identified as males with urothelial cancer of bladder origin, and a prior smoking history was reported by 18 of 29 patients. An ECOG performance status of 0 or 1 was recorded for the patients, and 0 to 3 prior chemotherapy regimens had been received by the patients. Blood samples were analyzed at 3 weeks after treatment start (second dose) and at 6 weeks after treatment start. Blood samples gave median yields of around 150,000 T cells and tens of thousands of unique TCRs, along with a median clonality of about 0.084. An exploratory multi-omic analysis was conducted of the somatic, immune and clinical correlates of response to PD-L1 blockade with atezolizumab in urothelial cancer. Pretreatment tumor samples and matched peripheral blood, collected serially before and after atezolizumab treatment, underwent TCR sequencing. Durable clinical benefit was defined as a progression-free survival longer than 6 months, and TCR features were additionally tested against progression-free survival and overall survival. In the same patients, pretreatment tumors underwent whole exome sequencing and RNA sequencing in addition to TCR sequencing. About 10 patients achieved durable clinical benefit and approximately 20 did not. Pretreatment blood TCR-seq was available for twenty-nine patients, at least one posttreatment blood collection was obtained for around 25 patients, and tumor TCR-seq was available for around 25 patients.

The time point label here, explained by the study, means: peripheral blood 6 weeks after treatment start. The cohort comprised around 31 patients with locally advanced or metastatic urothelial carcinoma treated at Memorial Sloan Kettering on a trial protocol. Peripheral blood mononuclear cells were collected from each patient pretreatment and during treatment, giving between 1 and 8 total time points per patient. The Qiagen DNeasy Blood extraction kit was used to purify genomic DNA from total PBMCs and tumor samples. PBMCs were collected pretreatment and during treatment, and were isolated and stored as previously described. A remark on this clone: This receptor's antigen is unknown. Per-base qualities were not stored, and no clone one base away is much larger.

Spanning cysteine to phenylalanine, the CDR3 consists of 14 amino acids. The CDR3 DNA has 42 bases and is translated from base 1. The germline V gene gives CDR1 as SNHLY and CDR2 as FYNNEI. Compared with germline, V lacks 6 bases and J lacks 8 bases; bases without a gene match: 10. Beyond this particular receptor, the publication reports: A pretreatment peripheral blood TCR clonality below the median was linked to improved progression-free and overall survival. Because the sample size was small (n of about 30) and many exploratory analyses were performed, the results are intended to be hypothesis-generating. Patients with durable benefit showed greater expansion of tumor-associated TCR clones in peripheral blood 3 weeks after starting treatment (n of about 21, p = 0.022).

Synthetic TCR analog templates were spiked into each PCR to estimate absolute template abundance from read counts. The immunoSEQ assay used bias-controlled V and J gene primers to amplify TCRbeta CDR3 regions from genomic DNA. Sequencing of rearranged TCRbeta segments was done at approximately 20X coverage. In the authors' own workflow: Sequencing errors were corrected by clustering, and CDR3s were annotated against IMGT so that V, D and J genes could be assigned. Downstream analyses used only productive TCRbeta rearrangements and left out out-of-frame or stop-codon sequences. To compute clonality, Shannon entropy was normalized by the log of the number of unique productive sequences and then subtracted from one. Fisher's exact test with Benjamini-Hochberg correction, at a threshold of adjusted p below 0.01, was used to find clones that differed between time points or between blood and tumor. What TCRdb holds here is the immuneACCESS table cut down to in-frame rearrangements. Part of the clones is not present; checked against another copy, under half of the missing clones reflect an unresolved V gene, and the others are unexplained. That table is the source of V, J and clone size, and D and trimming were worked out from the DNA. This sample lists about 120,000 clones; 75% to 90% were detected once. 1.5% to 2% of the sample rests with the top ten.

Sequenced material: PBMCs, taken around atezolizumab (anti-PD-L1) treatment. The sequence is built from TRBV2 and TRBJ2-4; TRBD1 lines up with 7 middle nucleotides. This clonotype was sampled from a man in his sixties with urothelial cancer. The base sequence is TGTGCCAGCAGGGCTACAGGGGTGGGGGACATTCAGTACTTC. This yields the protein CASRATGVGDIQYF.